The 13 T cell receptor beta chains below come from one sample, sequenced in a study of blood T cell repertoires in COVID-19. The data were produced by immunoSEQ multiplex PCR, yet TCRdb's version contains in-frame clones alone and is incomplete. Among some 320,000 clones, roughly 90% were seen once, and the ten largest hold approximately 5.5%. Sequencing input: PBMCs or T cells enriched from blood (not recorded which). The receptors derive from a man in his sixties who had recovered from COVID-19.

V usage is TRBV5-1 and J usage is TRBJ2-1; 11 bases agree with TRBD2. The CDR3 totals 16 residues. CDR1 is SGHRS, CDR2 YFSETQ, per germline. V dropped 4 bases and J dropped 5; count of bases not matched to a gene: 8. The DNA of the CDR3 is TGCGCCAGCAGCCGGCAGACTAGCGGGACGAACAATGAGCAGTTCTTC. This gives the protein CASSRQTSGTNNEQFF. Complete variable domain (other parts from reference TRBV5-1 and TRBJ2-1): KAGVTQTPRYLIKTRGQQVTLSCSPISGHRSVSWYQQTPGQGLQFLFEYFSETQRNKGNFPGRFSGRQFSNSRSEMNVSTLELGDSALYLCASSRQTSGTNNEQFFGPGTRLTVL.

This chain uses TRBV2 with TRBJ2-3, with a possible D match to TRBD2 (5 bases). This CDR3 region has 15 residues. V was cut by 10 bases and J by 3 bases, with 20 bases left in between. The germline gives CDR1 SNHLY, CDR2 FYNNEI. CDR3 region: CANSLEGVVTDTQYF. The DNA of the CDR3 is TGTGCCAACTCACTTGAGGGAGTGGTTACAGATACGCAGTATTTT. Full variable domain (remainder filled in from reference TRBV2 and TRBJ2-3): EPEVTQTPSHQVTQMGQEVILRCVPISNHLYFYWYRQILGQKVEFLVSFYNNEISEKSEIFDDQFSVERPDGSNFTLKIRSTKLEDSAMYFCANSLEGVVTDTQYFGPGTRLTVL.

The table lists this clone with a count of one. The rearrangement links TRBV7-2 to TRBJ1-2, with D maybe TRBD1 (5 bases). CDR3 length: 14 amino acids. The ends were cut back, 5 bases at V and 6 bases at J, with 16 bases in the middle. Germline CDR1 is SGHTA and CDR2 is FQGNSA. DNA of the CDR3: TGTGCCAGCAGCCTCGGGAGCAGGGCAGATGGCTACACCTTC. It encodes CASSLGSRADGYTF.

The chain links TRBV5-1 to TRBJ2-3; 15 positions match TRBD2. J gave up 4 bases and V 0 bases, and 3 bases lay outside the gene matches. The CDR3 consists of 17 residues. The V gene's germline CDR1 is SGHRS and CDR2 YFSETQ. The CDR3, as DNA: TGCGCCAGCAGCTTGGGGGGACTAGCGGGAGGCCCAGATACGCAGTATTTT. It codes for CASSLGGLAGGPDTQYF.

The chain has TRBV11-2 and TRBJ1-1; D is ambiguous. The CDR3 loop spans 14 amino acids. Germline V CDR1 and CDR2: SGHAT, FQNNGV. The ends were cut back, 1 base at V and 1 base at J, with 7 bases in the middle. This CDR3 reads CASSLAGRNTEAFF. CDR3 nucleotide sequence: TGTGCCAGCAGCTTAGCGGGTAGGAACACTGAAGCTTTCTTT.

This rearrangement joins TRBV12-3 or TRBV12-4 to TRBJ2-1; TRBD1 is a possible D gene (6 bases). V was cut by 11 bases and J by 9 bases, with 20 bases left in between. The CDR3 loop spans 13 amino acids. The CDR3 coding sequence is TGTGCCGCAACAGGGTCTCGGTGGGCTGAGCAGTTCTTC. Protein sequence: CAATGSRWAEQFF.

The rearrangement uses TRBV19 and TRBJ1-2; 7 nucleotides align to TRBD1. The CDR3 is 18 residues long. CDR1 is LNHDA, CDR2 SQIVND, per germline (reference sequence). V gave up 3 bases and J gave up 4 bases; unmatched junction bases: 17. The CDR3 loop reads CASSMPTPPVGGSYGYTF. The DNA for the CDR3 is TGTGCCAGTAGTATGCCTACCCCTCCGGTAGGGGGCAGCTATGGCTACACCTTC.

The rearrangement links TRBV19 to TRBJ1-2; D call uncertain. Trimming took 4 bases from V and 5 from J, leaving 11 bases between them. Germline V gene lookup returns CDR1 LNHDA and CDR2 SQIVND (reference sequence). The CDR3 covers 13 residues. The CDR3 sequence: CASSRVVFYGYTF. In nucleotides, the CDR3 is TGTGCCAGTAGTAGAGTAGTGTTTTATGGCTACACCTTC.

The chain carries TRBV6-5 and TRBJ1-2; maybe TRBD1 (6 bases). Germline loops: CDR1 MNHEY, CDR2 SVGAGI. The V and J ends lost 0 bases and 6 bases respectively, with 14 bases between them. CDR3 length: 15 amino acids. The CDR3 bases are TGTGCCAGCAGTTACTCGCGGGGGGGCGCGGATGGCTACACCTTC. Protein sequence: CASSYSRGGADGYTF.

The chain joins TRBV15 to TRBJ1-1, with a tentative D call TRBD1 (5 bases). V was clipped by 1 base and J by 4 bases, with 10 bases between them. Germline loops: CDR1 LNHNV, CDR2 YYDKDF (reference sequence). The CDR3 covers 14 residues. The CDR3 protein is CATSRGGRGTEAFF. CDR3 DNA: TGTGCCACCAGCAGAGGGGGGAGGGGCACTGAAGCTTTCTTT.

This clone was detected once. The J gene is TRBJ1-6, the V gene TRBV19, with 10 bases fitting TRBD1. Germline assignment: CDR1 LNHDA and CDR2 SQIVND (reference sequence). V lost 4 bases to trimming and J lost 8 bases; unmatched junction nucleotides: 11. There are 17 residues in the CDR3. The CDR3 sequence is CASSSAPGQGWYSPLHF. The CDR3 DNA reads as TGTGCCAGTAGTAGCGCGCCGGGACAGGGGTGGTATTCACCCCTCCACTTT. The full variable domain, its missing parts supplied by reference TRBV19 and TRBJ1-6, is DGGITQSPKYLFRKEGQNVTLSCEQNLNHDAMYWYRQDPGQGLRLIYYSQIVNDFQKGDIAEGYSVSREKKESFPLTVTSAQKNPTAFYLCASSSAPGQGWYSPLHFGNGTRLTVT.

The chain combines TRBV18 with TRBJ2-7; 9 positions match TRBD2. This CDR3 is 15 amino acids long. Trimming removed 5 bases from V and 5 bases from J; junction bases left unmatched: 10. CDR1 is KGHSH, CDR2 LQKENI, per germline. This chain's CDR3 is CASSSRSSGINEQYF. CDR3 sequence (DNA): TGTGCCAGCTCATCCCGTTCTAGCGGGATCAACGAGCAGTACTTC.

The chain couples TRBV5-1 to TRBJ2-5; D is unclear. The CDR3 spans 14 residues. The V gene's germline CDR1 is SGHRS and CDR2 YFSETQ. Trimming took 0 bases from V and 4 from J, leaving 10 bases between them. The DNA for the CDR3 is TGCGCCAGCAGCTTGGACTATAATAGAGAGACCCAGTACTTC. It is translated as CASSLDYNRETQYF.